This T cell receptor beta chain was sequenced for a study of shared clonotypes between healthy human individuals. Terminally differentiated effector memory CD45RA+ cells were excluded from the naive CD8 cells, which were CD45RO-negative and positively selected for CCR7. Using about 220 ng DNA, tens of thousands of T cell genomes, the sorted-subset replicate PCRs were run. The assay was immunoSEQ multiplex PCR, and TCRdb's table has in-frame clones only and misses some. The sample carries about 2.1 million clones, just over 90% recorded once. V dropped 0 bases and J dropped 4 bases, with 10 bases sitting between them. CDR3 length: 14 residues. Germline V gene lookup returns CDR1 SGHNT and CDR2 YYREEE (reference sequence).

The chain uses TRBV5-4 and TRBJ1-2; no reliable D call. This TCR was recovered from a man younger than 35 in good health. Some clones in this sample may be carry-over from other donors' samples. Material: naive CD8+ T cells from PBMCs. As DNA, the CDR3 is TGTGCCAGCAGCTTGGGGCAGGAGCTCTATGGCTACACCTTC. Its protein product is CASSLGQELYGYTF.